These 5 T cell receptor beta chains came from one sample sequenced in a study of blood T cell repertoires in COVID-19. The protocol was immunoSEQ multiplex PCR, while the TCRdb copy is restricted to in-frame clones and leaves out a portion. The top ten hold around a tenth of the sample, which has about 52,000 clones, under 90% seen once. What was sequenced was peripheral blood. These receptors all stem from a man older than 75 with COVID-19, enrolled during active disease.

CDR3 loop: CASSDLGGRGGEQFF. Here the CDR3 DNA reads TGTGCCAGCAGCGACCTGGGGGGTCGGGGTGGGGAGCAGTTCTTC. V gene TRBV3-1 (or the pseudogene TRBV3-2) combines with J gene TRBJ2-1, with D tentatively TRBD2 (6 bases). V was trimmed by 5 bases and J by 10 bases, leaving 21 bases between them. Germline-derived CDR1 and CDR2 are LGHDT and YNNKEL (reference sequence). CDR3 length: 15 residues.

This clone has just one count. The chain carries TRBV30 and TRBJ1-1; 7 bases fit TRBD1. Germline assignment: CDR1 GTSNPN and CDR2 SVGIG (reference sequence). J lost 5 bases, V lost 2 bases, and 5 bases had no gene match. The CDR3 totals 13 residues. The CDR3, as DNA: TGTGCCTGGAGTTCGACAGGGTGGACTGAAGCTTTCTTT. It translates to CAWSSTGWTEAFF.

The chain links TRBV29-1 to TRBJ1-6; D perhaps matches TRBD1 (5 bases). Per germline, CDR1 SQVTM and CDR2 ANQGSEA. This CDR3 contains 13 residues. Trimming cost V 1 base and J 6 bases, with 7 bases left between them. The DNA of the CDR3 is TGCAGCGTTGAAGCAGGGCCTAATTCACCCCTCCACTTT. Its translation is CSVEAGPNSPLHF.

The chain couples TRBV7-2 to TRBJ2-7; 7 positions match TRBD2. The ends lost 2 bases at V and 2 bases at J; junction bases unmatched: 0. Germline CDR1 is SGHTA and CDR2 is FQGNSA. The CDR3 covers 13 residues. The CDR3 region is CASSLLAAYEQYF. The CDR3 nucleotides are TGTGCCAGCAGCTTACTAGCGGCCTACGAGCAGTACTTC.

V and J are TRBV5-1 and TRBJ2-5, with 10 bases matching TRBD2. Germline V gene sequence: CDR1 SGHRS, CDR2 YFSETQ. This CDR3 is 17 amino acids long. The J segment lost 5 bases and the V segment lost 2 bases, leaving 12 bases of the junction unmatched. CDR3 nucleotides: TGCGCCAGCAGCTTCCCTCCCGGGACTAGCGTCTTCGAGACCCAGTACTTC. Encoded protein: CASSFPPGTSVFETQYF.